This T cell receptor beta chain came from a study of early stage breast cancer tumors (dated by TCRdb to about 2017). Looking at the study overall: Of the roughly 15 invasive breast tumors, some twelve were found to be estrogen receptor-positive, progesterone receptor-positive and HER2-negative. Of the roughly 12 ER+/PR+/HER2- tumors, eight were classified as invasive ductal carcinomas and four as invasive lobular carcinomas. On average, each sample had about 9.9-fold read coverage. A total of 2,651,842 templates, representing approximately 1,100,000 unique clonotypes, were detected across all samples. Points the paper makes about the study in general: Enriched TCRB sequences shared across patients were mostly commonly generated sequences, unlikely to play an important role in the tumor microenvironment. Compared with adjacent normal breast tissue, tumors had higher clonality and approximately 2.5-fold greater T cell density. Repertoires from blood resembled normal breast more closely than tumor, and using blood as a reference for each tissue separated tumor from normal in most of the 16 patients. Bulk genomic DNA sequencing of unsorted cells missed chain pairing and functional markers such as CD4, CD8 and FOXP3. Because the cohort was small, a breakdown by tumor subtype could not be done.

Only one count was recorded for this clone. This clone's antigen is unknown. Base qualities are missing; no much larger clone stands one base away. The CDR3, cysteine through phenylalanine, is 16 amino acids long. Only the CDR3 region is kept as DNA, spanning 48 bases read in frame from base 1. V is reduced by 0 bases and J by 2 bases, leaving a spacing of 11 bases between them. Reading the germline V gene (reference sequence) gives CDR1 MNHNY and CDR2 SVGAGI. The study profiled bulk TCR beta-chain repertoires in matched peripheral blood, tumor and adjacent normal breast tissue taken from over 15 patients with early-stage breast cancer. Before surgery, whole blood (about 5-10 mL) was collected into EDTA tubes and processed within 2 hours. Ficoll-Paque centrifugation in SepMate-50 tubes was used to isolate peripheral blood mononuclear cells. For storage in liquid nitrogen, PBMCs were cryopreserved as aliquots of roughly 1.8 to 4.5 million cells in roughly 90% FBS with roughly 10% DMSO. The Qiagen AllPrep DNA/RNA Mini kit was used for genomic DNA extraction.

Each sample was amplified as two independent genomic DNA replicates: roughly 0.5 ug for blood and about 1.4 ug for tumor or normal breast. Following the manufacturer's instructions, the ImmunoSeq Intro kit was used to carry out TCRB sequencing on genomic DNA. The multiplex PCR ran for roughly 31 cycles using proprietary primers and spike-in control sequences for absolute quantification. Single-end 150-bp reads were used to sequence an 87-bp fragment spanning the CDR3 plus the flanking V and J genes. Seven samples, with two replicates for each sample, were multiplexed per lane of an Illumina MiSeq using version 3.0 chemistry. The study's own analysis went as follows. The vendor's proprietary pipeline handled the raw data processing, merging both replicates into a single result for each sample. To define clonotypes, the study grouped productive rearrangements that shared the V-gene family, CDR3 amino acid sequence and J-gene segment. Clonality was computed as 1 minus the normalized Shannon entropy (Pielou evenness) of TCRB abundances. To estimate T cell density, the total number of templates was divided by the input cell count, which was inferred from how much DNA went in. Recon was used with default parameters to estimate total repertoire diversity and clonality. Tumor-enriched clonotypes were defined as having over 0.1% abundance in tumor and at least 32-fold higher abundance than in normal breast. TCRdb's version of the immuneACCESS table is confined to in-frame rearrangements and falls short of the full clone set. An unresolved V gene accounts for under half of the shortfall where checked; the remainder is of unknown origin. That table supplies the V and J calls and clone size; D and trimming were determined from the DNA. The sample records about 48,000 clones, approximately 80% of which are singletons. The ten largest account for around 1.5% of the sample.

The sequenced sample was blood. This receptor was taken from a person aged 45 to 59 with breast cancer. This sequence uses TRBV6-6 and TRBJ1-3; TRBD1 could be the D gene, as 5 bases match. CDR3 reads: CASSYSIGRAGNTIYF. The DNA is as follows: TGTGCCAGCAGTTACTCGATAGGCAGGGCTGGAAACACCATATATTTT.